This TCR beta chain was found in a study of shared clonotypes between healthy human individuals. At the level of the study: CD8 memory received one plate per donor, CD8 naive two, CD4 memory three and CD4 naive three.

The repertoire was sequenced with immunoSEQ multiplex PCR; TCRdb's copy has only in-frame clones and lacks some. The sample yields around 1.5 million clones, approximately 98% seen once. Looked up from germline, CDR1 is SGHNT and CDR2 is YYREEE (reference sequence). This CDR3 has 15 residues. V was clipped by 0 bases and J by 0 bases, with 9 bases between them. V usage is TRBV5-4 and J usage is TRBJ1-1; D is unresolved. This sequence originates from a man younger than 45 in good health. The sample was naive CD4+ T cells sorted from blood. The subset denotes: CD45RA+ positively selected. The DNA for the CDR3 is TGTGCCAGCAGCTTGGCCAGTCGAGTGAACACTGAAGCTTTCTTT. This translates into CASSLASRVNTEAFF. Full variable domain (outside the CDR3, taken from reference TRBV5-4 and TRBJ1-1): ETGVTQSPTHLIKTRGQQVTLRCSSQSGHNTVSWYQQALGQGPQFIFQYYREEENGRGNFPPRFSGLQFPNYSSELNVNALELDDSALYLCASSLASRVNTEAFFGQGTRLTVV.